This TCR beta chain was recorded in a study of T cell repertoires in cytomegalovirus infection. MiXCR, run by TCRdb on the reads, gives a single entry per CDR3 protein. The table records 300,000 to 400,000 distinct CDR3 sequences, 20% to 30% of them present only once. The CDR3 runs to 13 residues. Germline V gives CDR1 SGHTA, CDR2 FQGNSA. V was clipped by 5 bases and J by 6 bases; unmatched bases: 5. This clonotype appeared many times. What it recognizes is unknown. Sequenced here: cultured PBMCs, sampled from culture after CMV antigen stimulation. The gene calls are TRBV7-2 and TRBJ1-2; the match to TRBD1 covers 8 bases. The clonotype was recovered from a human donor in good health (CMV status not recorded). Some clones in this sample may be carry-over from other donors' samples. Here the CDR3 reads CASSQLTGDGYTF. CDR3 nucleotides: TGTGCCAGCAGCCAACTGACAGGGGATGGCTACACCTTC.